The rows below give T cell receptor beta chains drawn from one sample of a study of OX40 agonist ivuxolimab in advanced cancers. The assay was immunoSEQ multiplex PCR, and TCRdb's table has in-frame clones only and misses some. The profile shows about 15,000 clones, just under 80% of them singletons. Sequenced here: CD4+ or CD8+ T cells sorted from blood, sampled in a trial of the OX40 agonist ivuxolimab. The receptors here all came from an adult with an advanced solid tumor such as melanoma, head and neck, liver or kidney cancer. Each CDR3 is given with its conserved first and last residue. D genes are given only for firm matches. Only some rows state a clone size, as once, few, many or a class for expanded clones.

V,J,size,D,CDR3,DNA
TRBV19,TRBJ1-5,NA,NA,CASSIDRGYSNQPQHF,TGTGCCAGTAGTATAGACAGGGGATATAGCAATCAGCCCCAGCATTTT
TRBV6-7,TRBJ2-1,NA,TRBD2,CASSYGSSGPNNEQFF,TGTGCCAGCAGTTACGGATCTAGCGGACCCAACAATGAGCAGTTCTTC
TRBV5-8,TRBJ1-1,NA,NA,CASSLGGNTEAFF,TGTGCCAGCAGCTTGGGCGGAAACACTGAAGCTTTCTTT
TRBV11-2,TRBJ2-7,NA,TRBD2,CASSLDRGGSYEQYF,TGTGCCAGCAGCTTAGATCGCGGGGGATCCTACGAGCAGTACTTC
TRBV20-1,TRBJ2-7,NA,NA,CSARWYEQYF,TGCAGTGCTAGGTGGTACGAGCAGTACTTC
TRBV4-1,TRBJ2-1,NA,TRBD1,CASSLGQGFGNEQFF,TGCGCCAGCAGCCTGGGACAGGGATTTGGCAATGAGCAGTTCTTC
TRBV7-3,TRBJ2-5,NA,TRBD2,CASSHSGTSGETQYF,TGTGCCAGCAGCCATTCCGGGACTAGCGGGGAGACCCAGTACTTC
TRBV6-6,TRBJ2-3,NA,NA,CASSYAGDTQYF,TGTGCCAGCAGTTACGCGGGGGATACGCAGTATTTT
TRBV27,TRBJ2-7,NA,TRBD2,CASSLMGTRYYEQYF,TGTGCCAGCAGTTTGATGGGGACTAGATACTACGAGCAGTACTTC
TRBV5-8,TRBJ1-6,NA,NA,CASSLDAGPLHF,TGTGCCAGCAGCTTGGACGCCGGACCCCTCCACTTT
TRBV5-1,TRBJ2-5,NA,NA,CASSLLVAGEETQYF,TGCGCCAGCAGCTTGCTTGTAGCAGGGGAAGAGACCCAGTACTTC
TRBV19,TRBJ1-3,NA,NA,CASSIGSASGNTIYF,TGTGCCAGTAGTATAGGGTCGGCCTCTGGAAACACCATATATTTT
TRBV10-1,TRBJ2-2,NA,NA,CASSEHWNTGELFF,TGCGCCAGCAGTGAGCACTGGAACACCGGGGAGCTGTTTTTT
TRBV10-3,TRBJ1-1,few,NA,CAISDAQGYTEAFF,TGTGCCATCAGTGATGCACAGGGCTACACTGAAGCTTTCTTT
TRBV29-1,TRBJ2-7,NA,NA,CSVWTTSYEQYF,TGCAGCGTATGGACAACCTCCTACGAGCAGTACTTC
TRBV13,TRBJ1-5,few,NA,CASIGFWSNQPQHF,TGTGCCAGCATAGGGTTTTGGAGTAATCAGCCCCAGCATTTT
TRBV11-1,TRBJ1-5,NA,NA,CASSLARAGDQPQHF,TGTGCCAGCAGCTTAGCCAGGGCGGGCGATCAGCCCCAGCATTTT
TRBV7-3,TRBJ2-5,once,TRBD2,CASSLLAGGGETQYF,TGTGCCAGCAGCTTATTAGCGGGAGGTGGAGAGACCCAGTACTTC
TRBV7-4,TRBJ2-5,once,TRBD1,CASSLGQGEETQYF,TGTGCCAGCAGCTTAGGGCAGGGGGAGGAGACCCAGTACTTC
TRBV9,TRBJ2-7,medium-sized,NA,CASSVEANVAEQYF,TGTGCCAGCAGCGTAGAGGCCAATGTCGCCGAGCAGTACTTC
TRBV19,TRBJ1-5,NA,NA,CASSIRAGNQPQHF,TGTGCCAGTAGTATACGGGCAGGCAATCAGCCCCAGCATTTT
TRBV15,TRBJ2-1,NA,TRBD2,CATSPEREFYNEQFF,TGTGCCACCAGCCCGGAGCGGGAATTTTACAATGAGCAGTTCTTC
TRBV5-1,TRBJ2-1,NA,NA,CASSLIDNYNEQFF,TGCGCCAGCAGCTTAATCGACAACTACAATGAGCAGTTCTTC
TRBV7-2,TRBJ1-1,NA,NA,CASSFWTGEAFF,TGTGCCAGCAGCTTTTGGACGGGTGAAGCTTTCTTT